This TCR beta chain was recovered during a study of regulatory T cells in long-lasting Graves disease. Indicated time point: newly diagnosed GD, antithyroid drugs for less than 3 months. PBMCs provided the RNA from which the TCR library was made. The CDR3 contains 15 residues. Germline CDR1 is SGHNT and CDR2 is YYREEE (reference sequence). Trimming took 4 bases from V and 0 from J; bases not matched to a gene: 3. Construction of TCR beta libraries relied on iRepertoire HTBI primers and on Arm-PCR targeting CDR3 regions. Each CDR3 protein gets one entry after TCRdb re-called the multiplex PCR reads with MiXCR. The sample holds about 400,000 distinct CDR3 sequences; around 15% are singletons and the top ten take around 20%. The same specimen was also included in a second study, on T cells in Graves' hyperthyroidism and ophthalmopathy. That paper notes: Uncontrolled infection, other autoimmune disease, pregnancy or lactation led to exclusion.

This rearrangement joins TRBV5-4 to TRBJ2-3; 9 nucleotides align to TRBD2. The receptor's source is a woman under 30 with Graves disease. The material was peripheral blood mononuclear cells (PBMCs), obtained at new diagnosis, from a patient treated with antithyroid drugs. The CDR3 protein is CASSRTSASTDTQYF. CDR3 sequence (DNA): TGTGCCAGCAGCAGGACTAGCGCTAGCACAGATACGCAGTATTTT.